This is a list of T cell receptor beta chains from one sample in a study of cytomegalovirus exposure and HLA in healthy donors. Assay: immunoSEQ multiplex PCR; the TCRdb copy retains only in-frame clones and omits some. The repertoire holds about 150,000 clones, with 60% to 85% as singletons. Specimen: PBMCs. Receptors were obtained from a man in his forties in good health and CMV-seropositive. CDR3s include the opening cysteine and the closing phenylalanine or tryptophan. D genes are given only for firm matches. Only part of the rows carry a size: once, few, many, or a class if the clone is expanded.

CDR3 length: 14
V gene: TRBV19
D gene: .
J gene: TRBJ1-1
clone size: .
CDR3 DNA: TGTGCCAGTAGGATGGACAGCTGGAGCACTGAAGCTTTCTTT
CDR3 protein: CASRMDSWSTEAFF

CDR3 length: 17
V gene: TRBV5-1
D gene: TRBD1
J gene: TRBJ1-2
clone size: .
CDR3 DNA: TGCGCCAGCAGCTTTCAACCAATTCAGACAGGGTTTGGTGGCTACACCTTC
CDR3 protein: CASSFQPIQTGFGGYTF

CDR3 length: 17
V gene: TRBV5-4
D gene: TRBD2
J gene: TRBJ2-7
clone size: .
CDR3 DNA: TGTGCCAGCAGCTTGGAGACTAGCGGGAGGGGGACCTACGAGCAGTACTTC
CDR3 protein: CASSLETSGRGTYEQYF

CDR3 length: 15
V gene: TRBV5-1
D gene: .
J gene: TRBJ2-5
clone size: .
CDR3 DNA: TGCGCCAGCAGCTTGGGGCAGGCAGGGCAAGAGACCCAGTACTTC
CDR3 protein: CASSLGQAGQETQYF

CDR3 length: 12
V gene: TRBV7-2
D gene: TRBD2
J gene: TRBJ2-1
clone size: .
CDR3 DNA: TGTGCCAGCAGCTTAGCGGGGGGGGAGCAGTTCTTC
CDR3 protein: CASSLAGGEQFF

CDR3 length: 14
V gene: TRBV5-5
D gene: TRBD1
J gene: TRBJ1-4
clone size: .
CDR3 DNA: TGTGCCAGCAGCTTAAGACAGGGTGATGAAAAACTGTTTTTT
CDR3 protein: CASSLRQGDEKLFF

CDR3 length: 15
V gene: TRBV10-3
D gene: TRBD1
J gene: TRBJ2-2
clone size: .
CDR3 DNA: TGTGCCATCAGTGGAACAGGGGGCGCAACCGGGGAGCTGTTTTTT
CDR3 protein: CAISGTGGATGELFF

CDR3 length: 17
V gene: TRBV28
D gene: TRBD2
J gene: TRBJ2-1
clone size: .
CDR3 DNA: TGTGCCAGCAGTTTGGGAGGACTAGCGGGATTCTACAATGAGCAGTTCTTC
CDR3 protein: CASSLGGLAGFYNEQFF

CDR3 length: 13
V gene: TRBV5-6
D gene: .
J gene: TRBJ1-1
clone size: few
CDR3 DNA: TGTGCCAGCAGCTTGTACAGGGTTGGTGAAGCTTTCTTT
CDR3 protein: CASSLYRVGEAFF

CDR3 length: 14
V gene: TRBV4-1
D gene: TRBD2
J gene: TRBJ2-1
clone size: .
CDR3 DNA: TGCGCCAGCAGCAGGGACTACGGCTACAATGAGCAGTTCTTC
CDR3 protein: CASSRDYGYNEQFF

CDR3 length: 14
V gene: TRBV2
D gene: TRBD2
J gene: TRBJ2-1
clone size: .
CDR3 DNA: TGTGCCAGCTCAACTAGCGGGAACATCAATGAGCAGTTCTTC
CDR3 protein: CASSTSGNINEQFF

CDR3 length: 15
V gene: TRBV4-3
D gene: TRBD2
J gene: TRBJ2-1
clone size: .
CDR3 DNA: TGCGCCAGCAGCCCCGGGACTAGCGCCTACAATGAGCAGTTCTTC
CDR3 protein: CASSPGTSAYNEQFF

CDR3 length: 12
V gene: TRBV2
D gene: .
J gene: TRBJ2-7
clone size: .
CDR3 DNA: TGTGCCAGCAGTGTTGGGGCACGCGAGCAGTACTTC
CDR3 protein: CASSVGAREQYF

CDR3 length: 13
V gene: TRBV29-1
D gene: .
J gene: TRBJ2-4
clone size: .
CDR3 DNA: TGCAGCGTTGAGTCCGACGGGGGAAACATTCAGTACTTC
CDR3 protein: CSVESDGGNIQYF

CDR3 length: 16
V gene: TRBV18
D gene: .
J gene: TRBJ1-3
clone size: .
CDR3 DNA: TGTGCCAGCTCCCCCTCCCCGGGGAGCTCTGGAAACACCATATATTTT
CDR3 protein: CASSPSPGSSGNTIYF

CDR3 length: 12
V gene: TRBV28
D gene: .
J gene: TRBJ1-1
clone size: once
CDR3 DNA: TGTGCCAGCAGTGAGCTGAACACTGAAGCTTTCTTT
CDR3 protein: CASSELNTEAFF

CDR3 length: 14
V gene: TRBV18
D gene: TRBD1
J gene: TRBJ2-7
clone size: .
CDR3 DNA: TGTGCCAGCTCACCGGGGACAGGGGGCTACGAGCAGTACTTC
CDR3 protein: CASSPGTGGYEQYF

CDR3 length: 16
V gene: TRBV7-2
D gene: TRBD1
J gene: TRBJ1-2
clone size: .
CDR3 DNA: TGTGCCAGCAGCTTGTATAGGTGGGACAGGGTCTATGGCTACACCTTC
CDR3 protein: CASSLYRWDRVYGYTF

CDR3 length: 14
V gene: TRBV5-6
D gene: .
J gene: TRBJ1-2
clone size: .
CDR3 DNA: TGTGCCAGCAGCTTTGGGCAGGGAACGTATGGCTACACCTTC
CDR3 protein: CASSFGQGTYGYTF

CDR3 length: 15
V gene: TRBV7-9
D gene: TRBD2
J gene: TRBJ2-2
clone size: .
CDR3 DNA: TGTGCCAGCATCCCAGCGGGAGGTAACACCGGGGAGCTGTTTTTT
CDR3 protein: CASIPAGGNTGELFF

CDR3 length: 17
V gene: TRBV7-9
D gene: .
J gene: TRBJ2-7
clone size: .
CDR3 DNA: TGTTCCAGCAGCCCGCCCGACCAGACAAGGGGCTCCTACGAGCAGTACTTC
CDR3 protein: CSSSPPDQTRGSYEQYF

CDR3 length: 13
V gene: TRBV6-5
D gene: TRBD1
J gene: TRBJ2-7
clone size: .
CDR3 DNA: TGTGCCAGCACGACAGACAGGGGAACCGAGCAGTACTTC
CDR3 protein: CASTTDRGTEQYF

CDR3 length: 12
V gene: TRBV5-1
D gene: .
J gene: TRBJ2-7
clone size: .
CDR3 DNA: TGCGCCAGCAGCTTGGTGGGGGCAGAGCAGTACTTC
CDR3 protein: CASSLVGAEQYF

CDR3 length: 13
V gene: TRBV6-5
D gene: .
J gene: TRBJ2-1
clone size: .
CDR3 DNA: TGTGCCAGCAGTTACCAGCCGGGTAATGAGCAGTTCTTC
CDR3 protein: CASSYQPGNEQFF

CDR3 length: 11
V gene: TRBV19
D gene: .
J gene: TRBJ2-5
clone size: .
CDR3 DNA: TGTGCCAGTAGCCAGTCACAGGCCCAGTACTTC
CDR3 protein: CASSQSQAQYF